This passage covers 22 T cell receptor beta chains from one sample sequenced in a study of prognosis after radiotherapy for stage I lung cancer. Genomic DNA served as the source from which two-round multiplex PCR generated TCR beta CDR3 amplicons. First-round PCR employed TRBV- and TRBJ-specific primers for each gene. TCRdb analysed the multiplex PCR reads with MiXCR anew, one entry per CDR3 protein. The profile shows 20,000 or so distinct CDR3 sequences, about 46% of them singletons. Source: PBMCs, taken before or after stereotactic body radiation therapy (not recorded which). Receptors originate from a donor of 50 years or more with non-small cell lung cancer.

J is TRBJ1-2 and V is TRBV19; D call uncertain. Germline assignment: CDR1 LNHDA and CDR2 SQIVND (reference sequence). The germline V and J ends were trimmed by 3 bases and 3 bases, with 11 bases remaining between them. This CDR3 has 14 amino acids. The CDR3 DNA reads TGTGCCAGTAGTATCGTAGCACGACACTATGGCTACACCTTC. This sequence encodes CASSIVARHYGYTF.

The chain joins TRBV20-1 to TRBJ1-2; a weak D match, TRBD1 (5 bases). V was cut by 6 bases and J by 2 bases, with 10 bases left in between. The V gene's germline CDR1 is DFQATT and CDR2 SNEGSKA (reference sequence). This CDR3 spans 12 amino acids. This chain's CDR3 is CSATRGNYGYTF. Here the CDR3 DNA reads TGCAGTGCCACGCGGGGGAACTATGGCTACACCTTC.

Concerning this clonotype itself: One end of the junction is discordant with germline, which a read error may explain. This rearrangement joins TRBV19 to TRBJ2-5; D perhaps matches TRBD1 (5 bases). The CDR3 sequence is 14 residues long. In germline, CDR1 is LNHDA, CDR2 SQIVND (reference sequence). In DNA form, the CDR3 reads TGTACCAGTAGTGAGTCATGGGGCACGAAGACCCAGTACTTC. Translation gives CTSSESWGTKTQYF. The full variable domain, in which reference TRBV19 and TRBJ2-5 provide the parts outside the CDR3, is DGGITQSPKYLFRKEGQNVTLSCEQNLNHDAMYWYRQDPGQGLRLIYYSQIVNDFQKGDIAEGYSVSREKKESFPLTVTSAQKNPTAFYLCTSSESWGTKTQYFGPGTRLLVL.

J is TRBJ1-1 and V is TRBV2; tentatively, D is TRBD1 (6 bases). V lost 10 bases and J 1 base, leaving 13 bases between the germline ends. Germline V gene sequence: CDR1 SNHLY, CDR2 FYNNEI. The CDR3 length is 13 residues. This chain's CDR3 is CAISGTWNTEAFF. CDR3 DNA: TGTGCCATTTCCGGGACATGGAACACTGAAGCTTTCTTT.

This clonotype appeared many times. CDR3 sequence: CATSDSGQGAVDSETQYF. The CDR3 DNA sequence: TGTGCCACCAGTGACTCCGGACAGGGGGCTGTTGATTCGGAGACCCAGTACTTC. The rearrangement uses TRBV24-1 and TRBJ2-5, with 11 positions matching TRBD1. After removal of 4 bases from V and 5 bases from J, the junction contained 14 bases not matched to a gene. The length of the CDR3 is 18 residues. The germline V gene has CDR1 KGHDR and CDR2 SFDVKD.

The table lists this clonotype with a few counts. This chain links TRBV6-1 with TRBJ2-3; 7 positions match TRBD2. CDR3 size: 15 residues. The germline CDR1 and CDR2 sequences are MNHNS and SASEGT. V lost 5 bases and J lost 6; bases outside the gene matches: 11. The CDR3 here is CASSPPWGGGDTQYF. The DNA for the CDR3 is TGTGCCAGCAGTCCTCCCTGGGGGGGGGGGGATACGCAGTATTTT.

By frequency in the sample, this clonotype is medium-sized. The rearrangement uses TRBV12-3 or TRBV12-4 and TRBJ1-2; TRBD1 matches 8 bases. The CDR3 length is 14 residues. V lost 6 bases and J lost 4; bases outside the gene matches: 7. Here the CDR3 DNA reads TGTGCCAGCAGGCCCCGGGACAGGAGCTATGGCTACACCTTC. As protein: CASRPRDRSYGYTF.

This clonotype was counted many times. The chain links TRBV4-2 to TRBJ2-1; D ambiguous. V was trimmed by 0 bases and J by 3 bases, leaving 18 bases between them. Germline values: CDR1 LGHNA, CDR2 YNFKEQ. CDR3 length equals 18 residues. CDR3 in DNA: TGTGCCAGCAGCCAAGAAGGCCTACGCCCCAATCGCTACAATGAGCAGTTCTTC. Translated: CASSQEGLRPNRYNEQFF.

This clonotype was detected ten times or more. The rearrangement links TRBV7-3 to TRBJ2-1; 7 nucleotides line up with TRBD1. This CDR3 region has 15 residues. Germline V CDR1 and CDR2: SGHTA, FQGTGA. V dropped 2 bases and J dropped 6; count of bases not matched to a gene: 7. The CDR3 bases are TGTGCCAGCAGCTTACCGGACAGGTTGGCCAATGAGCAGTTCTTC. This sequence encodes CASSLPDRLANEQFF.

With regard to this clonotype: A junction boundary mismatches the germline segment, possibly from a read error. V is TRBV5-1 and J is TRBJ2-3, with TRBD1 identical over 10 bases. This CDR3 region has 15 residues. The germline V gene has CDR1 SGHRS and CDR2 YFSETQ. CDR3 nucleotides: TGCGCCAGCAGCTTAGTGACAGGGGGCGCAGATACTCAGTATTTT. This sequence encodes CASSLVTGGADTQYF. The full variable domain, in which reference TRBV5-1 and TRBJ2-3 provide the parts outside the CDR3, is KAGVTQTPRYLIKTRGQQVTLSCSPISGHRSVSWYQQTPGQGLQFLFEYFSETQRNKGNFPGRFSGRQFSNSRSEMNVSTLELGDSALYLCASSLVTGGADTQYFGPGTRLTVL.

V gene TRBV6-5 combines with J gene TRBJ1-1; tentatively, D is TRBD1 (6 bases). The CDR3 is 14 amino acids. CDR1 and CDR2 (germline): MNHEY, SVGAGI. Trimming pared 6 bases from V and 1 base from J, leaving 12 bases between. The CDR3 bases are TGTGCCAGCAGACACAGGGTTGAGAACACTGAAGCTTTCTTT. Translating it yields CASRHRVENTEAFF.

This clonotype ranks as medium-sized. J is TRBJ2-2 and V is TRBV5-1; D not certain. The CDR3 spans 13 residues. V was cut by 5 bases and J by 4 bases, with 9 bases left in between. The germline gives CDR1 SGHRS, CDR2 YFSETQ. CDR3 protein: CASRVQVTGELFF. CDR3 DNA sequence: TGCGCCAGCAGAGTACAAGTCACCGGGGAGCTGTTTTTT.

This clonotype has a count of ten or more. The chain employs TRBV7-2 and TRBJ1-2; D unclear. With 5 bases removed from V and 4 bases from J, the gap between germline ends came to 17 bases. Germline CDR1 is SGHTA and CDR2 is FQGNSA. CDR3 length equals 15 residues. This chain's CDR3 is CASSLRTGSSYGYTF. Written as DNA, the CDR3 is TGTGCCAGCAGCCTTAGAACCGGTTCCAGCTATGGCTACACCTTC.

The table lists this clonotype with many counts. This rearrangement joins TRBV10-3 to TRBJ1-4; 8 bases agree with TRBD1. Germline V gene lookup returns CDR1 ENHRY and CDR2 SYGVKD. V was clipped by 6 bases and J by 2 bases; unmatched bases: 14. This CDR3 is 18 amino acids long. In nucleotides, the CDR3 is TGTGCCATCAGCCGGGACAGGCGCGCTGAAAGGACTAATGAAAAACTGTTTTTT. Residues: CAISRDRRAERTNEKLFF.

This clonotype was observed at least ten times. The rearrangement joins TRBV4-3 to TRBJ1-6; the D is unclear. Deletions cut 0 bases from V and 0 bases from J, with 3 bases between. The CDR3 is 15 amino acids. Germline V gives CDR1 LGHNA, CDR2 YSLEER. CDR3 amino acids: CASSQDSSYNSPLHF. The CDR3 DNA reads as TGCGCCAGCAGCCAAGACAGCTCCTATAATTCACCCCTCCACTTT.

This clonotype appeared many times. This chain uses TRBV19 with TRBJ1-2; TRBD1 agrees at 10 bases. There are 14 residues in the CDR3. V dropped 5 bases and J dropped 7; count of bases not matched to a gene: 7. In germline, CDR1 is LNHDA, CDR2 SQIVND (reference sequence). CDR3 region: CASSGDRGFGGYTF. The CDR3 nucleotides read TGTGCCAGTAGTGGGGACAGGGGCTTCGGTGGCTACACCTTC. The full variable domain, with the rest looked up from reference TRBV19 and TRBJ1-2, is DGGITQSPKYLFRKEGQNVTLSCEQNLNHDAMYWYRQDPGQGLRLIYYSQIVNDFQKGDIAEGYSVSREKKESFPLTVTSAQKNPTAFYLCASSGDRGFGGYTFGSGTRLTVV.

Worth noting for this clonotype: A far larger clone is off by one base, so a read error is likely. For the CDR3, the DNA is TGTGCCAGCAGTTACAATTCGGGGGGGAGACCCTACGAGCAGTACTTC. It translates to CASSYNSGGRPYEQYF. This chain joins TRBV6-8 and TRBJ2-7; 8 bases map to TRBD2. Germline CDR1 MNHGY, CDR2 SAAAGT. V trimming: 2 bases; J trimming: 2 bases; junction bases outside the gene matches: 8. This CDR3 is 16 amino acids long.

This chain connects TRBV6-1 to TRBJ2-2, with D perhaps matching TRBD1 (7 bases). Trimming took off 10 bases at V and 6 bases at J, with 21 bases between the two ends. CDR1 and CDR2 (germline): MNHNS, SASEGT. The CDR3 contains 15 residues. The CDR3 sequence is CATKPTEGAAGELFF. CDR3 sequence (DNA): TGTGCCACCAAACCCACGGAGGGGGCGGCCGGGGAGCTGTTTTTT.

As to this clonotype: A read error may produce the germline difference seen at one junction end. V and J are TRBV12-3 or TRBV12-4 and TRBJ2-2; D perhaps matches TRBD2 (5 bases). The CDR3 loop spans 15 amino acids. For the CDR3, the DNA is TGTGCCAGCTCCGGGCCGATTACGAACACCGGGGAGCTATTTTTT. Translating it yields CASSGPITNTGELFF.

Details on this clonotype: One end of the junction is discordant with germline, which a read error may explain. This rearrangement joins TRBV28 to TRBJ2-7, with 7 bases lining up with TRBD1. CDR1 and CDR2 (germline): MDHEN, SYDVKM. The CDR3 is 13 residues long. CDR3 in DNA: TGTGCCAGCAGCCGGACAGGTCCCCACGATCAGTACTTC. Translating gives CASSRTGPHDQYF.

As regards this clonotype: A far larger clone is a single base away, which makes a read error likely. The J gene is TRBJ2-2, the V gene TRBV6-8, with TRBD2 matching over 14 bases. The CDR3 spans 21 residues. Germline CDR1 reads MNHGY; CDR2 reads SAAAGT. J gave up 0 bases and V 7 bases, and 16 bases lay outside the gene matches. This CDR3 reads CASKLQLPGLAGATNTGELFF. In DNA, the CDR3 is TGTGCCAGCAAGCTGCAACTCCCGGGACTAGCGGGGGCCACGAACACCGGGGAGCTGTTTTTT.

The rearrangement joins TRBV5-1 to TRBJ1-2; no clear D. Trimming pared 7 bases from V and 2 bases from J, leaving 24 bases between. CDR3 size: 17 residues. From germline, CDR1 is SGHRS and CDR2 YFSETQ. As DNA, the CDR3 is TGCGCCAGCCTTATCACTCCCGGGAGCGGCGGAAACTATGGCTACACCTTC. Protein product: CASLITPGSGGNYGYTF.